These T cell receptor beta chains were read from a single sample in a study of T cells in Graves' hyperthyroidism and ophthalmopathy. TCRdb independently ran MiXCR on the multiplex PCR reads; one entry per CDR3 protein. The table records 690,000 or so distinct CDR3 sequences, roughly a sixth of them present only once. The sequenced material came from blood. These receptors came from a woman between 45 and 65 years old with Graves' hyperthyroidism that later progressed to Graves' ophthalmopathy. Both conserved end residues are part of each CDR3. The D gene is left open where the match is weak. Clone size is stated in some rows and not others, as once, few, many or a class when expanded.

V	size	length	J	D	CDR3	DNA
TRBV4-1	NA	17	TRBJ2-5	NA	CASSQAPGRSRGETQYF	TGCGCCAGCAGCCAAGCCCCGGGCCGCTCACGGGGGGAGACCCAGTACTTC
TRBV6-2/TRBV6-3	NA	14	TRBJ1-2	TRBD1	CASSYSGTDNGYTF	TGTGCCAGCAGTTACTCCGGGACAGATAATGGCTACACCTTC
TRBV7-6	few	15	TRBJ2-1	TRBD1	CASSLTGGYPIEQFF	TGTGCCAGCAGCCTGACAGGGGGCTACCCAATTGAGCAGTTCTTC
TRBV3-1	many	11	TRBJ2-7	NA	CASSQSYEQYF	TGTGCCAGCAGCCAAAGCTACGAGCAGTACTTC
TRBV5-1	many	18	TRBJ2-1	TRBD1	CASSLARYRDSSYNEQFF	TGCGCCAGCAGCTTGGCGCGATACCGGGACAGCTCCTACAATGAGCAGTTCTTC
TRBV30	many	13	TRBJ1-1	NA	CAWSVYRHTEAFF	TGTGCCTGGAGTGTATACAGGCACACTGAAGCTTTCTTT
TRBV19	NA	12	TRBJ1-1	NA	CASSKVATEAFF	TGTGCCAGTAGTAAGGTGGCCACTGAAGCTTTCTTT
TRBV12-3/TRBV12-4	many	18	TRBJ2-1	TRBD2	CASSWWTSGDLSYNEQFF	TGTGCCAGCAGTTGGTGGACTAGCGGGGACCTCTCCTACAATGAGCAGTTCTTC
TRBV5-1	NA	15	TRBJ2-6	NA	CASSFRVSGANVLTF	TGCGCCAGCAGCTTCCGGGTCTCTGGGGCCAACGTCCTGACTTTC
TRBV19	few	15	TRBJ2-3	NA	CASRQDETITDTQYF	TGTGCCAGTCGACAGGACGAGACTATCACAGATACGCAGTATTTT
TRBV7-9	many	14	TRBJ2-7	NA	CASSLVPDWHEQYF	TGTGCCAGCAGCTTGGTTCCGGACTGGCACGAGCAGTACTTC
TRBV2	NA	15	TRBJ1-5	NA	CASREAGGARQPQHF	TGTGCCAGCAGAGAAGCGGGGGGCGCGAGGCAGCCCCAGCATTTT
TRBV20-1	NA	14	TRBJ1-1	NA	CSARTPGVRVEAFF	TGCAGTGCTAGAACCCCCGGGGTCCGGGTTGAAGCTTTCTTT
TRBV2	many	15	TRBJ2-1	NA	CASSGRGLSYNEQFF	TGTGCCAGCAGTGGCCGGGGGCTATCCTACAATGAGCAGTTCTTC
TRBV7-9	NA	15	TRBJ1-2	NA	CASSLEGGFNYGYTF	TGTGCCAGCAGCTTAGAGGGGGGGTTTAACTATGGCTACACCTTC
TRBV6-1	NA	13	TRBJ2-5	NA	CASSGTRQETQYF	TGTGCCAGCAGTGGGACACGCCAAGAGACCCAGTACTTC
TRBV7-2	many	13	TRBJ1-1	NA	CASSFFVGTEAFF	TGTGCCAGCAGCTTTTTCGTGGGCACTGAAGCTTTCTTT
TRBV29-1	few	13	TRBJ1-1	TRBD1	CSVELGTATEAFF	TGCAGCGTTGAATTGGGGACAGCGACCGAAGCTTTCTTT
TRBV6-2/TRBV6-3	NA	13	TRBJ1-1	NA	CASRAYMNTEAFF	TGTGCCAGCAGGGCGTACATGAACACTGAAGCTTTCTTT
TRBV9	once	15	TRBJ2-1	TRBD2	CASSVGGLAGPEQFF	TGTGCCAGCAGCGTAGGGGGACTAGCGGGGCCTGAGCAGTTCTTC
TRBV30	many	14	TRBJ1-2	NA	CAWSVRTGNYGYTF	TGTGCCTGGAGTGTACGTACAGGAAACTATGGCTACACCTTC
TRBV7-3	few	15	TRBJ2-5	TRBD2	CASSSQGLAQETQYF	TGTGCCAGCAGCTCCCAGGGACTAGCGCAAGAGACCCAGTACTTC
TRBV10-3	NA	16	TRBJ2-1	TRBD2	CAISDGKRGNYNEQFF	TGTGCCATCAGTGATGGTAAGCGGGGGAACTACAATGAGCAGTTCTTC
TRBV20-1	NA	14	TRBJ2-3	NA	CSAAAGRTTDTQYF	TGCAGTGCTGCCGCGGGACGGACCACAGATACGCAGTATTTT
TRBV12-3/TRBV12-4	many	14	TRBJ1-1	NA	CASSLAGGVPEAFF	TGTGCCAGCAGTTTAGCGGGAGGGGTCCCTGAAGCTTTCTTT
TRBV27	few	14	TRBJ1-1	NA	CASRMSGVNTEAFF	TGTGCCAGCAGAATGTCAGGGGTGAACACTGAAGCTTTCTTT
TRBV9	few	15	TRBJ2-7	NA	CASSVAGQPNYEQYF	TGTGCCAGCAGCGTAGCTGGTCAGCCTAACTACGAGCAGTACTTC
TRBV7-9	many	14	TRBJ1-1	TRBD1	CASSLEGANTEAFF	TGTGCCAGCAGCTTGGAGGGGGCGAACACTGAAGCTTTCTTT
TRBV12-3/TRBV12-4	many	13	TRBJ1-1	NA	CASSDGRGEEAFF	TGTGCCAGCAGTGACGGCAGGGGCGAGGAAGCTTTCTTT
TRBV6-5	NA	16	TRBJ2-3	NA	CASSYGGGASTDTQYF	TGTGCCAGCAGTTACGGTGGGGGGGCCAGCACAGATACGCAGTATTTT
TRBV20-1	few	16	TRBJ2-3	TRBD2	CSAQKTSGGYTDTQYF	TGCAGTGCTCAAAAAACTAGCGGGGGTTACACAGATACGCAGTATTTT
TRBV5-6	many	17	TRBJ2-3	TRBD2	CASSRVTSGGPADTQYF	TGTGCCAGCAGCCGCGTCACTAGCGGGGGGCCGGCAGATACGCAGTATTTT
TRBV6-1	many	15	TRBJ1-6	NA	CASSESGALASPLHF	TGTGCCAGCAGTGAATCGGGGGCACTTGCATCACCCCTCCACTTT
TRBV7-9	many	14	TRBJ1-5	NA	CASSLGGGNQPQHF	TGCGCCAGCAGCTTGGGGGGTGGGAATCAGCCCCAGCATTTT
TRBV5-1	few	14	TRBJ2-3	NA	CASSWPSSTDTQYF	TGCGCCAGCAGCTGGCCTTCTAGCACAGATACGCAGTATTTT
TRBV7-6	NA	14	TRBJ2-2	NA	CASSLAGYTGELFF	TGTGCCAGCAGCTTAGCGGGTTACACCGGGGAGCTGTTTTTT
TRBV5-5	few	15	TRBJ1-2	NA	CASSSGRTVAYGYTF	TGTGCCAGCAGCTCCGGCAGGACAGTGGCCTATGGCTACACCTTC
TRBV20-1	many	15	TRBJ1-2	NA	CSASPIGQHNYGYTF	TGCAGTGCTAGCCCGATAGGACAACATAACTATGGCTACACCTTC
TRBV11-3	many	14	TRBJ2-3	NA	CASSSSLSTDTQYF	TGTGCCAGCAGCTCTAGCCTGAGCACAGATACGCAGTATTTT
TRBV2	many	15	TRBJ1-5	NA	CASSGTAYSNQPQHF	TGTGCCAGCAGTGGGACAGCCTATAGCAATCAGCCCCAGCATTTT
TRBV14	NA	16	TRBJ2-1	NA	CASSQGGSRGYNEQFF	TGTGCCAGCAGCCAAGGCGGGTCACGCGGTTACAATGAGCAGTTCTTC
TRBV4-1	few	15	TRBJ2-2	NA	CASSQDLGTTGELFF	TGCGCCAGCAGCCAAGATCTAGGGACAACCGGGGAGCTGTTTTTT
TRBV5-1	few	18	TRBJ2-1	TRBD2	CASSLSSGGALSWNEQFF	TGCGCCAGCAGCTTGTCTAGCGGGGGAGCCCTGTCTTGGAATGAGCAGTTCTTC
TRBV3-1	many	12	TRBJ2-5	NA	CASSQARETQYF	TGTGCCAGCAGCCAAGCTCGGGAGACCCAGTACTTC
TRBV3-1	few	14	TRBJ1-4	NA	CASNLAGENEKLFF	TGTGCCAGCAACTTAGCAGGAGAAAATGAAAAACTGTTTTTT
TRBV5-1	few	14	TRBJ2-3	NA	CASNPRRGEDTQYF	TGCGCCAGCAACCCCCGCAGGGGGGAAGATACGCAGTATTTT
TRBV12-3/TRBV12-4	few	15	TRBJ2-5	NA	CASSLIGGGRETQYF	TGTGCCAGCAGTTTAATTGGCGGGGGCAGGGAGACCCAGTACTTC
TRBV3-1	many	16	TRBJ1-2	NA	CASSQEGKLAYYGYTF	TGTGCCAGCAGCCAAGAGGGAAAGCTTGCCTACTATGGCTACACCTTC
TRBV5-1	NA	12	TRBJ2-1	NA	CASSFDFNEQFF	TGCGCCAGCAGCTTCGATTTCAATGAGCAGTTCTTC
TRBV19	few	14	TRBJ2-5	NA	CASSIGGGQETQYF	TGTGCCAGTAGTATAGGAGGGGGTCAAGAGACCCAGTACTTC
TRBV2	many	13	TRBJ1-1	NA	CASEDGPSTEAFF	TGTGCCAGCGAGGACGGCCCTTCAACTGAAGCTTTCTTT
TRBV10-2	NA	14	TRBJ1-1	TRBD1	CASSEADRDTEAFF	TGCGCCAGCAGTGAGGCGGACAGGGATACTGAAGCTTTCTTT
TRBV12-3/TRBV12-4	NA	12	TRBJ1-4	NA	CASSQDGEKLFF	TGTGCCAGCAGTCAGGATGGCGAAAAACTGTTTTTT
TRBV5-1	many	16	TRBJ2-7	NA	CASRPHRDKKPYEQYF	TGCGCCAGCAGACCCCACCGGGACAAAAAACCCTACGAGCAGTACTTC
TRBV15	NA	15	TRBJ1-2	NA	CATSRAPTGIYGYTF	TGTGCCACCAGCAGAGCCCCCACAGGCATCTATGGCTACACCTTC